This T cell receptor (beta chain) derives from a study of T cell responses to AZD1222 COVID-19 vaccine. Sequencing was performed with immunoSEQ multiplex PCR; in TCRdb, only in-frame clones are kept and a portion is missing. The sample carries about 140,000 clones, about 90% recorded once. General study findings and limits: No day 14 peak samples; only post-peak repertoires were characterized. Researchers report vaccine-associated CD4 TCRs spanning spike, with dominance at 160-218 and 743-854.

Germline lookup yields CDR1 SQVTM and CDR2 ANQGSEA. The J segment lost 15 bases and the V segment lost 4 bases, leaving 15 bases of the junction unmatched. The CDR3 is 15 amino acids. Remarks on this clone: Its specificity is unknown.

This sequence originates from an adult who received the AZD1222 COVID-19 vaccine. The chain recombines TRBV29-1 with TRBJ2-1, with 13 bases identical to TRBD2. This sample comprised peripheral blood, obtained 28 days after the second AZD1222 dose. CDR3 in DNA: TGCAGCGTTGCCCCGCCGGGACTAGCGGGGTGGGTCGCGTTCTTC. It codes for CSVAPPGLAGWVAFF.